The table lists the clone carrying this T cell receptor beta chain with many counts. What it binds is not known. It was RNA transcripts that yielded the amplified TCR beta CDR3 regions. First-round RT-PCR targeting the TCR CDR3 was performed with the HTBI primer set. TCRdb analysed the multiplex PCR reads with MiXCR anew, one entry per CDR3 protein. The sample comprises around 300,000 distinct CDR3 sequences, over 12% of which are singletons, and roughly 30% rests with the top ten. This entry comes from a study of T cells in Graves' hyperthyroidism and ophthalmopathy. Overall study results and limits: The model predicted ophthalmopathy a median around 6.5 months before onset.

Per the germline V gene, CDR1 is MNHEY and CDR2 is SMNVEV (reference sequence). The CDR3 spans 15 residues. V dropped 5 bases and J dropped 4 bases, with 17 bases sitting between them. A patient was excluded if there was uncontrolled infection, other autoimmune disease, pregnancy or lactation. Clinical symptoms, serum thyroxine, TRAb, thyroid ultrasound and orbital computed tomography established diagnosis. An approximately 10 ml volume of fresh peripheral blood provided the PBMCs. This chain joins TRBV27 and TRBJ1-1, with a possible D match to TRBD1 (5 bases). This clonotype originated in a woman in her fifties or sixties with Graves' hyperthyroidism that later progressed to Graves' ophthalmopathy. The sequenced sample was blood. The DNA of the CDR3 is TGTGCCAGCAGTCCGTCGGGACGGAGAGTCACTGAAGCTTTCTTT. Residues: CASSPSGRRVTEAFF.